The 28 T cell receptor beta chains below were found in one sample sequenced in a study of T cells in women clearing cervical HPV infection. Profiled with immunoSEQ multiplex PCR; TCRdb holds only in-frame clones, not every one. The sample features about 20,000 clones, with 5% in its top ten. Sequences were obtained from blood buffy coat. The origin of the receptors is a woman between 18 and 69 years old with a cervical HPV16 infection that either progressed to CIN3+ or cleared (not recorded which).

Notes on this clone: The read gets to within 3 residues of the CDR3 end, and the germline J gene fills in the rest. The V call is TRBV5-5, the J call TRBJ1-4; TRBD1 might be the D (6 bases). Germline loops: CDR1 SGHKS, CDR2 YYEKEE (reference sequence). The CDR3 has 15 residues. The CDR3 loop is CASSARDTDWSPLFF. The part of the CDR3 DNA that was read is TGTGCCAGCAGTGCGCGGGACACCGATTGGTCACCA. Supplemented by reference TRBV5-5 and TRBJ1-4, the full variable domain reads DAGVTQSPTHLIKTRGQQVTLRCSPISGHKSVSWYQQVLGQGPQFIFQYYEKEERGRGNFPDRFSARQFPNYSSELNVNALLLGDSALYLCASSARDTDWSPLFFGSGTQLSVL.

The CDR3 sequence: CASAKGTVNQPQHF. The sequenced part of the CDR3 DNA is TGTGCCAGTGCTAAAGGGACAGTCAATCAGCCC. The chain combines TRBV19 with TRBJ1-5; 7 nucleotides agree with TRBD1. With the read ending 3 residues before the CDR3 end, the germline J gene is used to fill in that end. The CDR3 spans 14 residues. Germline V lookup: CDR1 LNHDA, CDR2 SQIVND (reference sequence). The trim removed 8 bases at V and 3 bases at J, leaving 7 bases unmatched.

On this clone itself: The DNA ends 3 residues before the CDR3 does, and the rest of the CDR3 is filled in from the germline J gene. This chain joins TRBV4-2 and TRBJ1-5, with D maybe TRBD1 (6 bases). Germline V gene data show CDR1 as LGHNA and CDR2 as YNFKEQ. The CDR3 length is 17 residues. V lost 4 bases and J lost 0, with 16 bases in between. The CDR3 region is CASSPMWTAYSNQPQHF. CDR3 bases read: TGTGCCAGCAGCCCCATGTGGACAGCTTATAGCAATCAGCCC.

For this clone: The read ends 3 residues before the CDR3 terminus; that terminus is restored from the germline J gene. V usage is TRBV29-1 and J usage is TRBJ2-2; possibly TRBD1 for D (6 bases). Germline assignment: CDR1 SQVTM and CDR2 ANQGSEA. This CDR3 has 14 amino acids. V lost 7 bases and J lost 2, with 14 bases in between. The CDR3 sequence is CSAQRQDNTGELFF. The DNA read from the CDR3 is TGCAGCGCACAACGACAGGACAACACCGGGGAG.

Remarks on this clone: The read halts 3 residues ahead of the CDR3 end, with the missing end drawn from the germline J gene. The V call is TRBV7-9, the J call TRBJ1-2; 9 bases are shared with TRBD1. The V gene end was trimmed by 4 bases and the J gene end by 7 bases; junction bases not matched to a gene: 7. The V gene's germline CDR1 is SEHNR and CDR2 FQNEAQ (reference sequence). The CDR3 contains 14 residues. Partial CDR3 DNA: TGTGCCAGCAGCTCGACAGGGGGGTCTAGTGGC. It is translated as CASSSTGGSSG. The whole CDR3 sequence is CASSSTGGSSGYTF. Full variable domain (outside the CDR3, taken from reference TRBV7-9 and TRBJ1-2): DTGVSQNPRHKITKRGQNVTFRCDPISEHNRLYWYRQTLGQGPEFLTYFQNEAQLEKSRLLSDRFSAERPKGSFSTLEIQRTEQGDSAMYLCASSSTGGSSGYTFGSGTRLTVV.

A remark on this clone: The CDR3 end lies 3 residues beyond the end of the read and is filled in from the germline J gene. The chain joins TRBV30 to TRBJ2-3; 8 bases line up with TRBD1. V shed 0 bases and J 1 base; nucleotides not matched to a gene: 9. This CDR3 is 17 amino acids long. Germline values: CDR1 GTSNPN, CDR2 SVGIG (reference sequence). Partial CDR3 DNA: TGTGCCTGGAGTGTACGTGACAGGGGTTGGGGCACAGATACG. Protein: CAWSVRDRGWGTDT. The whole CDR3 protein reads CAWSVRDRGWGTDTQYF.

A note on this clone: The read ends 3 residues shy of where the CDR3 ends; the end is completed using the germline J gene. This chain links TRBV7-2 with TRBJ2-4; TRBD1 agrees at 10 bases. Germline V gene data show CDR1 as SGHTA and CDR2 as FQGNSA. The CDR3 sequence is 15 residues long. The CDR3 bases that were read are TGTGCCAGCAGCTTAGGGGCCGGGACAGGGGTCGAT. Its protein product is CASSLGAGTGVD. In full, the CDR3 reads CASSLGAGTGVDQYF.

Remarks on this clone: The sequence runs out 3 residues before the end of the CDR3; the remainder is reconstructed from the germline J gene. The chain is built from TRBV6-2 or TRBV6-3 and TRBJ2-2; 9 nucleotides match TRBD2. Germline CDR1 and CDR2: MNHEY and SVGEGT. The CDR3 covers 16 residues. V gave up 5 bases and J gave up 6 bases; unmatched junction bases: 10. The DNA read from the CDR3 is TGTGCCAGCAGTCCCTCTTGGCGGGGGGGCCCCGGGGAG. Its translation is CASSPSWRGGPGE. The entire CDR3 is CASSPSWRGGPGELFF.

As regards this clone: The sequence runs out 3 residues before the end of the CDR3; the remainder is reconstructed from the germline J gene. The chain couples TRBV7-6 to TRBJ1-5, with D possibly matching TRBD1 (6 bases). Germline loops: CDR1 SGHVS, CDR2 FNYEAQ. V was trimmed by 1 base and J by 8 bases, leaving 15 bases between them. The CDR3 spans 15 residues. CDR3 sequence: CASSLEAGGLEPQHF. The covered CDR3 bases are TGTGCCAGCAGCTTAGAGGCGGGGGGCCTTGAGCCC.

Regarding this clone: The read falls 3 residues short of the CDR3 end, and the missing part is taken from the germline J gene. The chain uses TRBV2 and TRBJ2-5, with 9 bases aligning to TRBD2. Per germline, CDR1 SNHLY and CDR2 FYNNEI. V lost 1 base and J lost 6; bases outside the gene matches: 6. There are 15 residues in the CDR3. CDR3 in amino acids: CASSEEAGGLKTQYF. The part of the CDR3 DNA that was read is TGTGCCAGCAGTGAAGAAGCGGGGGGCTTGAAGACC.

Turning to this clone: From the germline J gene comes the end of the CDR3, since the read stops 3 residues before it. The chain couples TRBV6-2 or TRBV6-3 to TRBJ1-2; 7 bases are shared with TRBD1. The V gene end was trimmed by 5 bases and the J gene end by 6 bases; junction bases not matched to a gene: 9. CDR3 length: 14 residues. Germline loops: CDR1 MNHEY, CDR2 SVGEGT. The part of the CDR3 DNA that was read is TGTGCCAGCAGTCACCGACAGGGTGGCCATGGC. Amino acids: CASSHRQGGHG. The complete CDR3 reads CASSHRQGGHGYTF.

On this clone: The read ends 3 residues before the CDR3 terminus; that terminus is restored from the germline J gene. The chain has TRBV2 and TRBJ2-3, with 16 bases aligning to TRBD2. The CDR3 consists of 19 residues. Germline loops: CDR1 SNHLY, CDR2 FYNNEI. Trimming cost V 6 bases and J 2 bases; bases outside gene matches: 11. This CDR3 is CASRRGLAGGPLLTDTQYF. CDR3 DNA (partial): TGTGCCAGCAGGAGGGGACTAGCGGGGGGGCCGCTTCTCACAGATACG.

To note about this clone: Coverage ceases 3 residues before the CDR3 finishes, and the germline J gene fills in the end. This chain links TRBV18 with TRBJ2-3; D remains ambiguous. From germline, CDR1 is KGHSH and CDR2 LQKENI. This CDR3 is 14 amino acids long. Trimming removed 3 bases from V and 0 bases from J, with 7 bases in between. CDR3 protein: CASSPITSTDTQYF. Partial CDR3 DNA: TGTGCCAGCTCACCTATAACTAGCACAGATACG.

Details on this clone: The CDR3 end falls 3 residues outside the read, so it is completed with the germline J gene. The rearrangement links TRBV20-1 to TRBJ2-1, with TRBD2 matching over 10 bases. Per germline, CDR1 DFQATT and CDR2 SNEGSKA (reference sequence). This CDR3 has 15 residues. The ends lost 0 bases at V and 7 bases at J; junction bases unmatched: 6. CDR3 loop: CSARDRAGGLNEQFF. Incomplete CDR3 DNA: TGCAGTGCTAGAGATCGAGCGGGGGGGTTGAATGAG.

Details on this clone: Read sequence stops 3 residues before the CDR3 end, and the germline J gene provides the missing end. The rearrangement links TRBV20-1 to TRBJ2-1; D may match TRBD1 or TRBD2 (7 bases each). The germline V and J ends were trimmed by 0 bases and 2 bases, with 17 bases remaining between them. Germline loops: CDR1 DFQATT, CDR2 SNEGSKA (reference sequence). CDR3 length: 17 residues. The DNA read from the CDR3 is TGCAGTGCTAGAGATCGGGGAGGGGGCCGGACCTACAATGAG. Its protein product is CSARDRGGGRTYNE. The CDR3 as a whole reads CSARDRGGGRTYNEQFF.

About this clone itself: Coverage ceases 3 residues before the CDR3 finishes, and the germline J gene fills in the end. V usage is TRBV2 and J usage is TRBJ2-7, with D tentatively TRBD1 (6 bases). The germline V and J ends were trimmed by 2 bases and 5 bases, with 7 bases remaining between them. The CDR3 extends over 12 amino acids. Germline CDR1 SNHLY, CDR2 FYNNEI. The CDR3 here is CASSEQGNEQYF. The DNA read from the CDR3 is TGTGCCAGCAGTGAACAGGGGAACGAG.

With regard to this clone: Sequencing ends 3 residues short of the CDR3 end; the germline J gene provides the rest. The V gene is TRBV30, the J gene TRBJ1-4, with D uncertain. Trimming cost V 4 bases and J 1 base, with 10 bases left between them. Germline-derived CDR1 and CDR2 are GTSNPN and SVGIG (reference sequence). The length of the CDR3 is 14 residues. CDR3 DNA (partial): TGTGCCTGGAATACCGCGGGAACTAATGAAAAA. As protein: CAWNTAGTNEK. The complete CDR3 protein is CAWNTAGTNEKLFF.

Partial CDR3 DNA: TGTGCCAGCAGCTTGGGGCAAATGCAGACC. It translates to CASSLGQMQT. The whole CDR3 protein is CASSLGQMQTQYF. The chain combines TRBV11-2 with TRBJ2-5, with a weak D call TRBD1 (5 bases). The CDR3 goes on 3 residues after the read ends, and that part is filled in from the germline J gene. The CDR3 is 13 residues long. Trimming cost V 3 bases and J 6 bases, with 11 bases left between them. The germline V gene encodes CDR1 SGHAT and CDR2 FQNNGV.

The part of the CDR3 DNA that was read is TGTGCCAGCAGCCTCGGAGGGCATGAA. It yields the protein CASSLGGHE. The complete CDR3 protein is CASSLGGHEAFF. The gene calls are TRBV7-9 and TRBJ1-1; no firm D call. The sequenced fragment ends 3 residues before the CDR3 boundary, so the rest is inferred from the germline J gene. CDR1 SEHNR and CDR2 FQNEAQ come from the germline V gene (reference sequence). V lost 5 bases to trimming and J lost 7 bases, with 11 bases between them. This CDR3 spans 12 amino acids.

Regarding this clone: The read ends 3 residues before the CDR3 terminus; that terminus is restored from the germline J gene. The chain is built from TRBV29-1 and TRBJ2-3; 7 bases map to TRBD1. The CDR3 sequence is 13 residues long. Germline values: CDR1 SQVTM, CDR2 ANQGSEA. The covered CDR3 bases are TGCAGCGGTCGGGACAGTAGACAAGAGACG. Its translation: CSGRDSRQET. The whole CDR3 is CSGRDSRQETQYF.

Details on this clone: Read coverage stops 3 residues before the CDR3 terminus; the germline J gene supplies the remainder. The chain links TRBV7-6 to TRBJ1-1, with D possibly TRBD1 on 5 matching bases. Germline V lookup: CDR1 SGHVS, CDR2 FNYEAQ. The CDR3 loop spans 15 amino acids. The sequenced part of the CDR3 DNA is TGTGCCAGCAGCCCGACTAGCGGGGGTCCGGAGACA. Amino acids: CASSPTSGGPET. The complete CDR3 protein is CASSPTSGGPETAFF. Based on the CDR3 plus reference TRBV7-6 and TRBJ1-1, the full variable domain is GAGVSQSPRYKVTKRGQDVALRCDPISGHVSLYWYRQALGQGPEFLTYFNYEAQQDKSGLPNDRFSAERPEGSISTLTIQRTEQRDSAMYRCASSPTSGGPETAFFGQGTRLTVV.

As to this clone: With the read ending 3 residues before the CDR3 end, the germline J gene is used to fill in that end. The genes are TRBV20-1 and TRBJ1-2; 8 bases are a match to TRBD1. There are 14 residues in the CDR3. The V gene end was trimmed by 5 bases and the J gene end by 0 bases; junction bases not matched to a gene: 5. The germline CDR1 and CDR2 sequences are DFQATT and SNEGSKA (reference sequence). CDR3: CSALPTGANYGYTF. The DNA read from the CDR3 is TGCAGTGCTCTACCGACAGGGGCTAACTATGGC.

As for this clone: The read finishes 3 residues shy of the CDR3 end, and the germline J gene is used to complete it. J is TRBJ1-1 and V is TRBV20-1; D is unresolved. Germline V CDR1 and CDR2: DFQATT, SNEGSKA (reference sequence). Trimming shortened V by 0 bases and J by 0 bases, and 8 bases separated the two germline ends. This CDR3 is built from 14 residues. The sequenced CDR3 bases are TGCAGTGCTAGAGATAGCAGCATGAACACTGAA. The encoded protein is CSARDSSMNTE. The CDR3 in its entirety is CSARDSSMNTEAFF.

The part of the CDR3 DNA that was read is TGTGCCAGCAGCTCCGGAGAGAGACAGTTCTATGGC. Amino acid sequence: CASSSGERQFYG. From start to end, the CDR3 is CASSSGERQFYGYTF. The chain is built from TRBV5-4 and TRBJ1-2; D possibly corresponds to TRBD1 (5 bases). The CDR3 goes on 3 residues after the read ends, and that part is filled in from the germline J gene. CDR3 length: 15 amino acids. V lost 3 bases and J 4 bases, leaving 16 bases between the germline ends. Germline V lookup: CDR1 SGHNT, CDR2 YYREEE (reference sequence).

CDR3: CASSETTGSLFF. CDR3 bases read: TGTGCCAGCAGTGAGACGACAGGGTCA. The chain links TRBV2 to TRBJ1-4; 7 bases align to TRBD1. The CDR3 extends 3 residues past the end of the read, so its final part is completed from the germline J gene. The CDR3 is made up of 12 amino acids. Per the germline V gene, CDR1 is SNHLY and CDR2 is FYNNEI. Filled out from reference TRBV2 and TRBJ1-4, the complete variable domain reads EPEVTQTPSHQVTQMGQEVILRCVPISNHLYFYWYRQILGQKVEFLVSFYNNEISEKSEIFDDQFSVERPDGSNFTLKIRSTKLEDSAMYFCASSETTGSLFFGSGTQLSVL.

In the case of this clone: The read stops 3 residues short of the end of the CDR3; the missing end is completed from the germline J gene. V usage is TRBV20-1 and J usage is TRBJ2-5; TRBD2 agrees at 12 bases. V lost 6 bases and J lost 5; bases outside the gene matches: 7. Germline V gene lookup returns CDR1 DFQATT and CDR2 SNEGSKA (reference sequence). The CDR3 length is 14 residues. The CDR3 loop is CSAASGGAGETQYF. The sequenced CDR3 bases are TGCAGTGCCGCTAGCGGGGGGGCAGGGGAGACC.

Worth noting for this clone: The sequence runs out 3 residues before the end of the CDR3; the remainder is reconstructed from the germline J gene. The chain employs TRBV7-9 and TRBJ2-7; weak D call: TRBD2 (6 bases). The ends were cut back, 5 bases at V and 6 bases at J, with 14 bases in the middle. This CDR3 region has 13 residues. CDR1 is SEHNR and CDR2 is FQNEAQ in the germline V gene (reference sequence). CDR3 bases read: TGTGCCAGCAGCCCTAGCGCGAGTGGCGAG. Its protein product is CASSPSASGE. The CDR3 in its entirety is CASSPSASGEQYF.

Concerning this clone: The read terminates 3 residues before the CDR3 end, so the remaining end is supplied by the germline J gene. The J gene is TRBJ2-1, the V gene TRBV5-1; TRBD1 might be the D (6 bases). V shed 2 bases and J shed 4 bases, with 13 bases lying between them. This CDR3 has 15 amino acids. The germline V gene encodes CDR1 SGHRS and CDR2 YFSETQ. CDR3: CASSLGGSGYNEQFF. Partial CDR3 DNA: TGCGCCAGCAGCTTAGGGGGATCGGGGTACAATGAG.